The rows below give T cell receptor beta chains drawn from one sample of a study of response to subunit inactivated influenza vaccine. One entry per CDR3 protein, called by TCRdb with MiXCR from the RT-PCR reads. The table has 550,000 to 650,000 distinct CDR3 sequences, about an eighth seen once. Material: PBMCs from blood, obtained on the day of vaccination. Every receptor here comes from a man in his fifties or sixties who received an inactivated influenza vaccine. The CDR3 runs from the conserved cysteine through the conserved F or W. A D gene is named only where the DNA matches it firmly. The size field is filled for only some rows; it gives once, few, many or a size class.

v_call	clone_size	d_call	j_call	cdr3_aa	cdr3_nt
TRBV20-1	few	NA	TRBJ1-2	CSATGGFGYTF	TGCAGTGCCACGGGGGGGTTTGGCTACACCTTC
TRBV20-1	NA	TRBD1	TRBJ2-5	CSADSGTGGQETQYF	TGCAGTGCCGATTCCGGGACAGGGGGTCAAGAGACCCAGTACTTC
TRBV5-1	few	TRBD1	TRBJ2-3	CASSLGDRMTDTQYF	TGCGCCAGCAGCCTGGGGGACAGGATGACGGATACGCAGTATTTT
TRBV30	few	NA	TRBJ2-5	CAWSRVFGETQYF	TGTGCCTGGAGTCGTGTGTTTGGAGAGACCCAGTACTTC
TRBV12-3/TRBV12-4	NA	NA	TRBJ1-3	CASTLGSSGNTIYF	TGTGCCAGCACCCTCGGGAGCTCTGGAAACACCATATATTTT
TRBV29-1	NA	NA	TRBJ2-3	CSGGVTARDTQYF	TGCAGCGGGGGGGTGACAGCTAGAGATACGCAGTATTTT
TRBV27	NA	NA	TRBJ2-5	CASSDRLNRETQYF	TGTGCCAGCAGTGACCGACTGAACAGGGAGACCCAGTACTTC
TRBV10-3	few	TRBD1	TRBJ2-7	CAIRPGTGYFDEQYF	TGTGCCATCAGGCCCGGGACAGGGTACTTCGACGAGCAGTACTTC
TRBV5-1	few	NA	TRBJ2-1	CASSFGGDGAYNEQFF	TGCGCCAGCAGCTTCGGAGGGGATGGCGCCTACAATGAGCAGTTCTTC
TRBV19	NA	NA	TRBJ2-5	CASSIGGGRETQYF	TGTGCCAGTAGTATCGGCGGCGGAAGAGAGACCCAGTACTTC
TRBV6-5	NA	TRBD2	TRBJ2-1	CASSLAGAGNEQFF	TGTGCCAGCAGTTTAGCGGGAGCGGGTAATGAGCAGTTCTTC
TRBV28	NA	NA	TRBJ1-5	CASSLKGYSNQPQHF	TGTGCCAGCAGTTTGAAAGGGTACAGCAATCAGCCCCAGCATTTT
TRBV2	many	NA	TRBJ1-2	CASGRGEGYTF	TGTGCCAGCGGTCGAGGGGAGGGCTACACCTTC
TRBV5-6	few	TRBD1	TRBJ2-7	CASSRIRDRASYEQYF	TGTGCCAGCAGCAGAATAAGGGACAGGGCCTCCTACGAGCAGTACTTC
TRBV5-6	few	TRBD2	TRBJ2-7	CASSLSGTSVIYEQYF	TGTGCCAGCAGCTTGTCTGGGACTAGCGTTATCTACGAGCAGTACTTC
TRBV7-9	many	NA	TRBJ2-7	CASSSQDYEQYF	TGTGCCAGCAGCTCCCAGGACTACGAGCAGTACTTC
TRBV11-2	many	NA	TRBJ2-1	CASSKKRPQGWTLYNEQFF	TGTGCCAGCAGCAAAAAACGACCACAGGGATGGACCCTCTACAATGAGCAGTTCTTC
TRBV4-2	few	NA	TRBJ1-1	CASSQDTARMNTEAFF	TGTGCCAGCAGCCAAGACACGGCAAGGATGAACACTGAAGCTTTCTTT
TRBV10-3	NA	NA	TRBJ2-7	CAISESERASSYEQYF	TGTGCCATCAGTGAGTCCGAGCGGGCAAGCTCCTACGAGCAGTACTTC
TRBV4-3	few	NA	TRBJ2-7	CASSQGPAITRLEQYF	TGCGCCAGCAGCCAAGGCCCTGCCATAACTCGGCTCGAGCAGTACTTC
TRBV7-7	NA	NA	TRBJ2-1	CASSLGFGRGPGNEQFF	TGTGCTAGCAGCTTAGGATTTGGTCGGGGCCCCGGCAATGAGCAGTTCTTC
TRBV5-1	few	NA	TRBJ1-5	CASSLEIGEGQPQHF	TGCGCCAGCAGCTTGGAGATAGGGGAGGGTCAGCCCCAGCATTTT
TRBV4-3	NA	TRBD2	TRBJ2-1	CASSQAPSLAGGANEQFF	TGCGCCAGCAGCCAAGCTCCCTCACTAGCGGGAGGTGCTAATGAGCAGTTCTTC
TRBV11-3	NA	TRBD1	TRBJ2-5	CASSLLTGVQETQYF	TGTGCCAGCAGCTTACTGACAGGGGTGCAGGAGACCCAGTACTTC
TRBV11-1	NA	NA	TRBJ1-1	CASSNGPHRGAFF	TGTGCCAGCAGCAACGGGCCCCATCGCGGAGCTTTCTTT
TRBV6-2/TRBV6-3	many	NA	TRBJ2-7	CASSSLTYEQYF	TGTGCCAGCAGTTCCCTTACCTACGAGCAGTACTTC
TRBV29-1	few	TRBD1	TRBJ1-2	CSVGQGSHGYTF	TGCAGCGTTGGACAGGGTTCCCATGGCTACACCTTC
TRBV9	NA	NA	TRBJ2-5	CASSVGGVRETQYF	TGTGCCAGCAGCGTTGGAGGGGTACGTGAGACCCAGTACTTC
TRBV29-1	NA	NA	TRBJ2-7	CSVYEHGPYEQYF	TGCAGCGTTTACGAGCACGGACCCTACGAGCAGTACTTC
TRBV12-3/TRBV12-4	few	NA	TRBJ2-1	CASSLHTAEQFF	TGTGCCAGCAGCCTGCATACGGCTGAGCAGTTCTTC
TRBV7-8	NA	NA	TRBJ2-2	CASSLDLKSGELFF	TGTGCCAGCAGCTTAGACCTCAAGTCCGGGGAGCTGTTTTTT
TRBV6-2/TRBV6-3	NA	NA	TRBJ2-1	CAGRTKNPNNEQFF	TGTGCCGGTAGAACAAAGAATCCCAACAATGAGCAGTTCTTC
TRBV7-2	few	TRBD1	TRBJ1-2	CASSLAGRGPYGYTF	TGTGCCAGCAGCTTAGCGGGCAGGGGGCCCTATGGCTACACCTTC
TRBV11-2	few	TRBD2	TRBJ2-3	CASSLEPAGGLDTQYF	TGTGCCAGCAGCTTAGAACCAGCGGGGGGGCTTGATACGCAGTATTTT
TRBV9	few	NA	TRBJ2-3	CASEKGSTDTQYF	TGTGCCAGCGAAAAGGGGAGCACAGATACGCAGTATTTT
TRBV4-2	many	NA	TRBJ1-4	CASSPQNEKLFF	TGTGCCAGCAGCCCCCAGAATGAAAAACTGTTTTTT
TRBV6-1	NA	TRBD2	TRBJ2-1	CASSTIAGGPGGEQFF	TGTGCCAGCAGTACGATAGCGGGGGGGCCCGGGGGTGAGCAGTTCTTC
TRBV6-2/TRBV6-3	NA	NA	TRBJ2-2	CATQLRKRFSTGELFF	TGTGCCACCCAGTTACGTAAGAGATTCTCCACCGGGGAGCTGTTTTTT
TRBV4-3	few	TRBD2	TRBJ2-5	CASSQSPGEGETQYF	TGCGCCAGCAGCCAATCCCCCGGGGAGGGAGAGACCCAGTACTTC
TRBV7-9	NA	NA	TRBJ1-1	CASSLAQGEGTEAFF	TGTGCCAGCAGCTTAGCGCAGGGTGAGGGCACTGAAGCTTTCTTT
TRBV6-6	NA	NA	TRBJ1-1	CASSYGSNTEAFF	TGTGCCAGCAGTTACGGCAGCAACACTGAAGCTTTCTTT
TRBV12-3/TRBV12-4	few	NA	TRBJ2-5	CASSRGTGAGEETQYF	TGTGCCAGCAGCCGCGGTACCGGTGCAGGGGAAGAGACCCAGTACTTC
TRBV15	many	NA	TRBJ2-7	CATSRDLGEQYF	TGTGCCACCAGCAGAGATCTGGGCGAGCAGTACTTC